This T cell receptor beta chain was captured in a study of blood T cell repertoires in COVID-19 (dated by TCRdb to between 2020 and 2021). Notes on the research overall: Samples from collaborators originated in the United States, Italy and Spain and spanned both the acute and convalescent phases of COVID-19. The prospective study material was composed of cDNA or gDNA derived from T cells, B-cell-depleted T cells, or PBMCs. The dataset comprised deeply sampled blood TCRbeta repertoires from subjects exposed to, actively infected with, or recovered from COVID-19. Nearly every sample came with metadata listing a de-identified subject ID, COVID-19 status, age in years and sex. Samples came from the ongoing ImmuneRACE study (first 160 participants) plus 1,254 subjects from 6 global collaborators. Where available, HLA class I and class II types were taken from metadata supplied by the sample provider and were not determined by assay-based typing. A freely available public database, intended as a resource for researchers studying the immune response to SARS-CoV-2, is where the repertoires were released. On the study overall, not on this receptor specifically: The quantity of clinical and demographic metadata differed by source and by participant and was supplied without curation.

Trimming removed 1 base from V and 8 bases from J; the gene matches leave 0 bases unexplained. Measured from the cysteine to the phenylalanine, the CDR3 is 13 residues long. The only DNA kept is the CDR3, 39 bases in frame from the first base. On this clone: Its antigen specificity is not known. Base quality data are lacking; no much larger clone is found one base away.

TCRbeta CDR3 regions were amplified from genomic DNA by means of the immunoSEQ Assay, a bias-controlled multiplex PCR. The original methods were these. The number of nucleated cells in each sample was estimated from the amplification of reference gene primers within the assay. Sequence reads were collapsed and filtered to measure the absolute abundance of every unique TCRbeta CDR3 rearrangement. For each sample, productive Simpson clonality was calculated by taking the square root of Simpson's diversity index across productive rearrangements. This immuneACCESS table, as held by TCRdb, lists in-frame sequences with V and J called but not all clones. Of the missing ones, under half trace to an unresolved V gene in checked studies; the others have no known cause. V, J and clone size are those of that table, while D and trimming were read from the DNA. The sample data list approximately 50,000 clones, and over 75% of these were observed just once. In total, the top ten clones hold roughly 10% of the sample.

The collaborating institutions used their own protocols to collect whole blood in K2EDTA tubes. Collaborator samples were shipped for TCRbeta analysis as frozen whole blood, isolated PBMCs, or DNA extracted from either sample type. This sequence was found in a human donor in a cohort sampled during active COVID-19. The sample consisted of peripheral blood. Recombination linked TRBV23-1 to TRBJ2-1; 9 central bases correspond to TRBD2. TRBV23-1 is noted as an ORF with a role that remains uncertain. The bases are TGCGCCAGCAGTCAATTAGCGGGAGATGAGCAGTTCTTC. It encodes CASSQLAGDEQFF.